This is a list of T cell receptor beta chains from one sample in a study of tumor and adjacent non-tumor tissue in lung cancer. Using its own MiXCR run on the multiplex PCR reads, TCRdb lists one record per CDR3 protein. Of 35,000 to 50,000 distinct CDR3 sequences in the sample, roughly 60% were seen once. Sequences were obtained from distant non-tumor lung tissue. These receptors were collected from a man over 45 with non-small cell lung cancer. CDR3s include the opening cysteine and the closing phenylalanine or tryptophan. The D gene is left open where the match is weak. Only part of the rows carry a size: once, few, many, or a class if the clone is expanded.

size	J	V	D	CDR3	DNA
NA	TRBJ2-2	TRBV5-1	TRBD1	CASSLGQGASRELFF	TGCGCCAGCAGTTTGGGGCAGGGGGCCTCCAGGGAGCTGTTTTTT
NA	TRBJ2-1	TRBV12-3/TRBV12-4	NA	CVSSSTLGSYNDQFF	TGTGTCAGTAGTTCGACGCTGGGATCCTACAATGATCAGTTCTTC
NA	TRBJ2-5	TRBV28	TRBD2	CASSQELAGGGEAQYF	TGTGCCAGCAGTCAGGAACTAGCGGGAGGTGGGGAGGCCCAGTACTTC
NA	TRBJ2-1	TRBV11-3	TRBD2	CASSPGTSGYIEQLF	TGTGCCAGCAGCCCCGGGACTAGCGGATACATTGAGCAGCTCTTC
NA	TRBJ1-6	TRBV5-4	NA	CASSTQGQGETTLHF	TGTGCCAGCAGCACGCAGGGTCAAGGGGAAACAACCCTCCACTTT
NA	TRBJ2-7	TRBV10-1	NA	CASGEVAGGSYEQHF	NA
once	TRBJ2-3	TRBV7-8	TRBD2	CAVRGLGGGDTQYF	TGTGCCGTCAGGGGACTAGGGGGTGGAGATACGCAGTATTTT
NA	TRBJ2-5	TRBV4-2	NA	CASSLTPSGVWGAQYF	TGTGCCAGCAGCCTCACCCCCAGCGGGGTCTGGGGGGCCCAGTACTTT
NA	TRBJ1-5	TRBV28	NA	CASGTGDQPLHF	TGTGCCAGCGGGACGGGTGATCAGCCCCTGCATTTT
NA	TRBJ2-2	TRBV5-4	TRBD2	CASSVGLAGVQTGELLF	TGTGCCAGCAGCGTAGGACTGGCGGGAGTACAGACCGGGGAGCTGCTTTTT
many	TRBJ2-1	TRBV2	NA	CASSGMGMVADSYNEQFF	TGTGCCAGCAGCGGGATGGGGATGGTAGCGGACTCCTACAATGAGCAGTTCTTC
NA	TRBJ2-2	TRBV6-5	NA	CTRSYSTGNTGKLFF	TGTACCAGAAGTTACTCGACAGGAAACACCGGGAAGCTGTTTTTT
few	TRBJ2-3	TRBV11-2	TRBD2	CASSTGREETDTHYF	TGTGCCAGCAGCACCGGGCGGGAGGAGACAGATACGCACTATTTT
NA	TRBJ2-7	TRBV6-5	TRBD2	CASSSRTSGGSSYDQYF	TGTGCCAGCAGTTCGCGAACTAGCGGGGGAAGCTCCTACGATCAGTACTTC
many	TRBJ2-7	TRBV5-4	NA	CASSSAGVYEQYF	TGTGCCAGCAGCTCGGCAGGGGTCTACGAGCAGTACTTC
NA	TRBJ2-3	TRBV28	TRBD2	CASSSGTSGTRDTQYF	TGTGCCAGCAGCTCCGGGACTAGCGGTACACGAGATACGCAGTATTTT
NA	TRBJ2-7	TRBV28	NA	CASSPVVSYEQYF	TGCGCCAGCAGTCCAGTGGTCTCCTACGAGCAGTACTTC
NA	TRBJ1-5	TRBV12-3/TRBV12-4	NA	CASRLSLNQLQHF	TGTGCCAGCAGGCTATCCTTGAATCAGCTCCAGCATTTT
NA	TRBJ2-7	TRBV30	NA	CAWSGAYEQYF	TGTGCCTGGAGTGGGGCCTACGAGCAGTACTTC
many	TRBJ2-1	TRBV5-6	NA	CASSLITSSIQYNEQFF	TGTGCCAGCAGCTTGATCACTTCCTCGATACAATACAATGAGCAGTTCTTC
NA	TRBJ1-5	TRBV7-2	NA	CASSLADSERGQPQHF	TGTGCCAGCAGCTTAGCCGACAGCGAGAGGGGTCAGCCCCAGCATTTT
many	TRBJ2-7	TRBV20-1	TRBD1	CSARPGQTYEQYF	TGCAGTGCTAGGCCGGGACAGACCTACGAGCAGTACTTC
NA	TRBJ2-1	TRBV11-1	NA	CASSSRGGDSYNELFF	TGTGCCAGCAGCTCCCGGGGAGGAGACTCCTACAATGAGCTGTTCTTC
NA	TRBJ2-1	TRBV29-1	NA	CSVEQQGNNEQFF	TGCAGCGTTGAACAACAGGGCAACAATGAGCAGTTCTTC
NA	TRBJ2-3	TRBV11-2	TRBD2	CISSLFSAAGVRGTDTQYF	TGTATCAGCAGCTTATTTAGTGCGGCGGGAGTACGAGGCACAGATACGCAGTATTTT
NA	TRBJ2-3	TRBV9	TRBD2	CASNVGGSGNTDTQYF	TGTGCAAGCAACGTAGGGGGTAGCGGGAACACAGATACGCAGTATTTT
NA	TRBJ2-2	TRBV20-1	NA	CSARVPLTGELFF	TGCAGTGCTAGAGTCCCTCTTACAGGAGAGCTGTTTTTT
few	TRBJ1-1	TRBV5-1	NA	CASSWYGGNTEAFF	TGCGCCAGCAGCTGGTACGGGGGGAACACTGAAGCTTTCTTT
NA	TRBJ2-7	TRBV12-3/TRBV12-4	TRBD2	CASSPESSWTRYSEQYF	TGTGCCAGCAGTCCTGAGAGTTCCTGGACTAGGTATTCCGAGCAGTACTTC
NA	TRBJ2-2	TRBV11-2	NA	CVSRRDKQTTGKLFF	TGTGTCAGCAGACGGGACAAGCAGACCACCGGGAAACTGTTTTTT
few	TRBJ2-2	TRBV5-6	NA	CASSLAPRVTGELFF	TGTGCCAGCAGCTTGGCACCCAGAGTCACCGGGGAGCTGTTTTTT
few	TRBJ2-1	TRBV20-1	NA	CSATLSWDNEQLF	TGCAGTGCCACATTAAGTTGGGACAATGAGCAGCTCTTC
many	TRBJ2-7	TRBV20-1	NA	CSARSEDWLMPYEQYF	TGCAGTGCTAGATCAGAAGACTGGCTAATGCCCTACGAGCAGTACTTC
NA	TRBJ2-1	TRBV20-1	TRBD2	CSALSLAGGLYNEQFF	TGCAGTGCTCTATCCCTAGCGGGAGGGCTATACAATGAGCAGTTCTTC
NA	TRBJ2-5	TRBV13	NA	CASNLISRTSGDQETQYF	TGTGCCAGCAACCTCATATCCAGGACGAGTGGTGACCAAGAGACCCAGTACTTC
many	TRBJ2-1	TRBV6-5	NA	CASSRGRGYNEQFF	TGTGCCAGCAGTCGGGGTAGAGGGTACAATGAGCAGTTCTTC
many	TRBJ2-1	TRBV11-1	TRBD2	CASRVAGASKNEQFF	TGTGCCAGCAGGGTAGCGGGAGCAAGCAAAAATGAGCAGTTCTTC
NA	TRBJ1-3	TRBV14	NA	CASSQAGPVGNTIYF	TGTGCCAGCAGCCAAGCTGGGCCAGTGGGAAACACCATATATTTT
few	TRBJ2-1	TRBV2	NA	CASSEKPSYMDGLFF	TGTGCCAGCAGTGAGAAACCCTCTTACATGGATGGGTTGTTCTTC
NA	TRBJ2-1	TRBV5-8	NA	CASRLAAGYEQFF	TGTGCCAGCAGGTTGGCCGCTGGCTATGAGCAGTTCTTC
NA	TRBJ2-7	TRBV11-2	NA	CASSLLVRVNEQYF	TGTGCCAGCAGCTTACTAGTGAGAGTAAACGAACAGTACTTC
NA	TRBJ2-2	TRBV6-6	NA	CASSVGATGELFF	TGTGCCAGCAGTGTCGGGGCCACCGGGGAGCTGTTTTTT
NA	TRBJ2-3	TRBV4-2	NA	CASSQDVSRANATDTQYF	TGTGCCAGCAGCCAAGATGTGTCCAGGGCTAACGCAACAGATACGCAGTATTTT
NA	TRBJ1-2	TRBV7-9	NA	CASSTIDSYGYTF	TGTGCCAGCAGCACTATCGACAGTTATGGCTACACCTTC
NA	TRBJ2-6	TRBV19	NA	CASSTRQAAGLSGANVPTF	TGTGCCAGTAGTACCAGACAGGCTGCGGGACTCTCTGGGGCCAACGTCCCGACTTTC
once	TRBJ2-6	TRBV12-3/TRBV12-4	NA	CANSKTRGLGSGSNVLTF	TGTGCCAACAGCAAAACCAGGGGCTTGGGATCTGGGTCCAACGTCCTGACTTTC
NA	TRBJ1-6	TRBV20-1	NA	CSSGPYSSSYNSPLHF	TGCAGTTCCGGACCATATTCGAGCTCCTATAATTCACCCCTCCACTTT
NA	TRBJ1-6	TRBV28	NA	CAGSPPTAALHF	TGTGCCGGCAGTCCGCCGACTGCGGCCCTCCACTTT
few	TRBJ2-3	TRBV5-4	NA	CASSVVVADTQYF	TGTGCTAGCAGCGTCGTAGTGGCAGATACGCAGTATTTT
many	TRBJ2-7	TRBV20-1	NA	CSAGRGSSYEQYF	TGCAGTGCGGGCAGGGGATCCTCCTACGAGCAGTACTTC